The rows below give T cell receptor beta chains drawn from one sample of a study of blood T cell repertoires in COVID-19. Method: immunoSEQ multiplex PCR; TCRdb's copy keeps in-frame clones and lacks some. The data hold under 90,000 clones, with roughly nine tenths observed a single time. Sequencing input: peripheral blood. These receptors were taken from a man aged 35 to 55 with COVID-19, enrolled during active disease. Both conserved end residues are part of each CDR3. The order of the fields is CDR3 protein, CDR3 DNA, V gene, D gene, clone size, J gene. D genes are given only for firm matches. Some rows have no size entry. The others give once, few or many, or a class for an expanded clone.

CASSLDRNTEAFF,TGTGCCAGCAGCTTAGATCGGAACACTGAAGCTTTCTTT,TRBV7-6,-,-,TRBJ1-1
CASSFFSDSPLHF,TGTGCCAGCAGTTTCTTTTCGGATTCACCCCTCCACTTT,TRBV12-3/TRBV12-4,-,-,TRBJ1-6
CASSLQEYEQFF,TGCGCCAGCAGCTTACAGGAATACGAGCAGTTCTTC,TRBV5-1,-,-,TRBJ2-1
CASSVTGAAMNTEAFF,TGTGCCAGCAGCGTAACAGGGGCGGCGATGAACACTGAAGCTTTCTTT,TRBV9,TRBD1,-,TRBJ1-1
CASSHIDRDSREAFF,TGCGCCAGCAGCCATATAGACAGGGATTCTCGTGAAGCTTTCTTT,TRBV4-1,TRBD1,-,TRBJ1-1
CASSETIGRTGELFF,TGTGCCAGCAGTGAAACTATTGGTCGAACCGGGGAGCTGTTTTTT,TRBV2,-,-,TRBJ2-2
CASSESSGTLYGYTF,TGCGCCAGCAGTGAGTCCTCTGGGACACTATATGGCTACACCTTC,TRBV10-2,-,-,TRBJ1-2
CASRPTGSGELFF,TGTGCCAGTAGGCCTACAGGTTCCGGGGAGCTGTTTTTT,TRBV19,-,-,TRBJ2-2
CASSSRGFEAFF,TGTGCCAGCAGCTCCCGGGGTTTTGAAGCTTTCTTT,TRBV7-9,-,-,TRBJ1-1
CASSQGQGIRHTEAFF,TGCGCCAGCAGCCAGGGACAGGGGATTCGTCATACTGAAGCTTTCTTT,TRBV4-1,TRBD1,-,TRBJ1-1
CASSFTPSGESSYEQYF,TGTGCCAGCAGCTTTACGCCTTCGGGGGAGAGCTCCTACGAGCAGTACTTC,TRBV7-3,-,few,TRBJ2-7
CASRGGSNYGYTF,TGTGCCAGCAGAGGGGGTTCTAACTATGGCTACACCTTC,TRBV9,-,-,TRBJ1-2
CASSYGPGGYEQYF,TGTGCCAGCAGTTACGGGCCAGGGGGCTACGAGCAGTACTTC,TRBV6-5,TRBD1,-,TRBJ2-7
CATGTLTEAFF,TGTGCCACAGGAACCTTGACTGAAGCTTTCTTT,TRBV12-3/TRBV12-4,-,few,TRBJ1-1
CASSLEGRGEQYF,TGTGCCAGCAGCCTAGAGGGGCGGGGCGAGCAGTACTTC,TRBV9,-,few,TRBJ2-7
CANRDSQQDTQYF,TGTGCCAACCGGGACTCACAACAAGATACGCAGTATTTT,TRBV5-8,-,-,TRBJ2-3
CASSRGQGPYGYTF,TGTGCCAGCAGCAGAGGACAGGGGCCCTATGGCTACACCTTC,TRBV5-6,TRBD1,-,TRBJ1-2
CASSRNRGGNEKLFF,TGTGCCAGCAGCCGAAACAGGGGTGGTAATGAAAAACTGTTTTTT,TRBV7-9,TRBD1,-,TRBJ1-4
CASSFSGGALVEQFF,TGTGCCAGCAGCTTTAGCGGGGGGGCCTTGGTTGAGCAGTTCTTC,TRBV7-2,TRBD2,-,TRBJ2-1
CASSVANDGTQYF,TGTGCCAGCAGCGTAGCTAATGATGGTACGCAGTATTTT,TRBV9,-,-,TRBJ2-3
CASSEEVSAQHF,TGTGCCAGCAGTGAAGAAGTCTCGGCCCAGCATTTT,TRBV6-1,-,few,TRBJ1-5
CASRIGQLNTEAFF,TGTGCCAGCAGAATTGGACAGCTGAACACTGAAGCTTTCTTT,TRBV28,-,-,TRBJ1-1
CASRPQGLWGEKLFF,TGTGCCAGCAGACCACAGGGGCTATGGGGTGAAAAACTGTTTTTT,TRBV6-6,TRBD1,-,TRBJ1-4
CASSLSPSGGTSYNEQFF,TGTGCCAGCAGCTTATCCCCTAGCGGGGGTACGTCCTACAATGAGCAGTTCTTC,TRBV13,TRBD2,-,TRBJ2-1
CASSQNSFLNTGELFF,TGTGCCAGCAGCCAAAATTCCTTTCTGAACACCGGGGAGCTGTTTTTT,TRBV3-1/TRBV3-2,-,-,TRBJ2-2
CASKATGSDYGYTF,TGTGCCAGTAAAGCTACAGGGAGCGACTATGGCTACACCTTC,TRBV28,-,-,TRBJ1-2
CASSKIQWRGANVLTF,TGTGCCAGCAGTAAAATCCAATGGCGGGGGGCCAACGTCCTGACTTTC,TRBV6-6,-,-,TRBJ2-6
CASIPEGSGNYGYTF,TGTGCCAGCATCCCGGAGGGGAGTGGTAACTATGGCTACACCTTC,TRBV2,-,once,TRBJ1-2
CASSLSAGDYGYTF,TGTGCCAGCAGTTTATCGGCCGGGGACTATGGCTACACCTTC,TRBV27,-,-,TRBJ1-2
CAISEIDNSPLHF,TGTGCCATCAGTGAGATAGATAATTCACCCCTCCACTTT,TRBV10-3,-,-,TRBJ1-6
CAGGIGPRTDNTEAFF,TGTGCCGGGGGGATAGGACCGAGGACAGATAACACTGAAGCTTTCTTT,TRBV30,-,-,TRBJ1-1
CASSSGGHSEAFF,TGCGCCAGCAGCTCAGGGGGTCACTCTGAAGCTTTCTTT,TRBV5-1,TRBD1,-,TRBJ1-1
CASSWDTRYNEQFF,TGTGCCAGCAGCTGGGACACTAGGTACAATGAGCAGTTCTTC,TRBV6-5,-,few,TRBJ2-1
CASSEGTWAPNEQFF,TGTGCCAGCAGTGAGGGGACTTGGGCCCCCAATGAGCAGTTCTTC,TRBV2,-,-,TRBJ2-1
CASSPKDRGVNTEAFF,TGTGCCAGTAGCCCGAAGGACAGGGGAGTGAACACTGAAGCTTTCTTT,TRBV19,TRBD1,-,TRBJ1-1
CASSTLTGDSGELFF,TGTGCCAGTAGTACACTGACAGGGGATTCCGGGGAGCTGTTTTTT,TRBV19,TRBD1,-,TRBJ2-2